This TCR beta chain was identified in a study of a mutant IDH1 vaccine in newly diagnosed glioma. The wider study: Treated individuals were around 62% male and roughly 38% female, averaging about 41 years of age. Therapy received beforehand was radiotherapy, temozolomide, or both, with most patients given both.

Method: immunoSEQ multiplex PCR; TCRdb's copy keeps in-frame clones and lacks some. The sample yields fewer than 100,000 clones, about 87% seen once. As regards this clone: The antigen is undetermined.

Study results and caveats: Changes in the top peripheral T cell clonotypes seemingly had no bearing on pseudoprogression.

The time point: baseline, week 1 (first vaccination visit). Treatment denoted: pre-vaccination baseline after standard-of-care therapy. Donors had new IDH1-mutant astrocytomas of WHO grade 3 or 4 (ATRX-lost). The CDR3 has 15 amino acids. The J segment lost 4 bases and the V segment lost 4 bases, leaving 8 bases of the junction unmatched. Germline V gene data show CDR1 as MDHEN and CDR2 as SYDVKM. The TCR originated in a woman aged 50 to 60 with glioma. Source: PBMCs, taken from a glioma patient treated with radiotherapy, temozolomide or both. The V call is TRBV28, the J call TRBJ1-1; 8 nucleotides line up with TRBD1. The CDR3 DNA reads as TGTGCCAGCAGTTCGGACAGGGATTTGAGCACTGAAGCTTTCTTT. Protein product: CASSSDRDLSTEAFF. Looking up the rest from reference TRBV28 and TRBJ1-1 gives the full variable domain: DVKVTQSSRYLVKRTGEKVFLECVQDMDHENMFWYRQDPGLGLRLIYFSYDVKMKEKGDIPEGYSVSREKKERFSLILESASTNQTSMYLCASSSDRDLSTEAFFGQGTRLTVV.